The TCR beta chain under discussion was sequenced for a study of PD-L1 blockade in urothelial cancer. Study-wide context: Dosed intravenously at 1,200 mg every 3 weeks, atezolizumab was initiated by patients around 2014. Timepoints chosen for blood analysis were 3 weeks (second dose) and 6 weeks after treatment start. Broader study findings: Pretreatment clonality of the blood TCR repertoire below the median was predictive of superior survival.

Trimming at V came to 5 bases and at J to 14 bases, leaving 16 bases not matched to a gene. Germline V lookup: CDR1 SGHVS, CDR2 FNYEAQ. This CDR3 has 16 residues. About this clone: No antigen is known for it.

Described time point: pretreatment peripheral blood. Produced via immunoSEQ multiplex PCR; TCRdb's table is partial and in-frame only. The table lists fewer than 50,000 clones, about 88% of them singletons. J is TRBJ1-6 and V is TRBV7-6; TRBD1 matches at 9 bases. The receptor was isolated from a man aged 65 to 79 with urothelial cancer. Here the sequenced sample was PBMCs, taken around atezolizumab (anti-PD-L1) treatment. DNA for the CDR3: TGTGCCAGCAGCGGACCGTCGGGACAGGGCTCCCTCACCCTCCACTTT. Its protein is CASSGPSGQGSLTLHF. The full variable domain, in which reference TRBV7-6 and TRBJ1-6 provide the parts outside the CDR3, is GAGVSQSPRYKVTKRGQDVALRCDPISGHVSLYWYRQALGQGPEFLTYFNYEAQQDKSGLPNDRFSAERPEGSISTLTIQRTEQRDSAMYRCASSGPSGQGSLTLHFGNGTRLTVT.